Following are 21 T cell receptor beta chains from one sample sequenced in a study of blood T cell repertoires in COVID-19. Repertoires were generated with immunoSEQ multiplex PCR, while TCRdb's copy carries only in-frame clones and drops some. The data hold approximately 290,000 clones, with around 89% observed a single time. Input material: peripheral blood. The receptors stem from a man under 40 with acute or convalescent COVID-19.

The chain links TRBV5-1 to TRBJ1-2; TRBD1 matches 7 bases. CDR3 length equals 15 residues. J gave up 12 bases and V 4 bases, and 18 bases lay outside the gene matches. Germline V lookup: CDR1 SGHRS, CDR2 YFSETQ. CDR3 region: CASSRHRGPSREDTF. The CDR3 region has the DNA TGCGCCAGCAGCCGTCACAGGGGACCCTCTAGGGAGGACACCTTC.

The chain links TRBV10-2 to TRBJ1-1; D remains unclear. Germline V lookup: CDR1 WSHSY, CDR2 SAAADI. The CDR3 runs to 13 residues. V lost 8 bases and J 0 bases, leaving 10 bases between the germline ends. The CDR3 here is CASVGSLNTEAFF. The DNA for the CDR3 is TGCGCCAGCGTAGGGAGTTTGAACACTGAAGCTTTCTTT.

V gene TRBV5-8 combines with J gene TRBJ2-5; TRBD2 aligns across 8 bases. V was pared by 5 bases and J by 9 bases, with 12 bases of the junction left unmatched. The CDR3 has 14 residues. Germline CDR1 is SGHTS and CDR2 is YDEGEE. The CDR3, as DNA: TGTGCCAGCAGTATAAGTGCGCGGGGGGCCCCCCAGTACTTC. Its protein is CASSISARGAPQYF. Together with reference TRBV5-8 and TRBJ2-5, the CDR3 gives the full variable domain: EAGVTQSPTHLIKTRGQQATLRCSPISGHTSVYWYQQALGLGLQFLLWYDEGEERNRGNFPPRFSGRQFPNYSSELNVNALELEDSALYLCASSISARGAPQYFGPGTRLLVL.

This chain joins TRBV30 and TRBJ1-2, with a weak D call TRBD1 (5 bases). The germline gives CDR1 GTSNPN, CDR2 SVGIG (reference sequence). CDR3 size: 13 residues. Between the trimmed V and J ends, which lost 3 bases and 0 bases, there was a span of 8 bases. CDR3: CAWRQGTNYGYTF. The CDR3 nucleotides read TGTGCCTGGAGGCAGGGAACTAACTATGGCTACACCTTC.

Comments on this clone: This may come from a read error, since a much larger clone is one base off. The chain joins TRBV27 to TRBJ2-5; 8 bases fit TRBD1. Germline values: CDR1 MNHEY, CDR2 SMNVEV (reference sequence). The CDR3 is 12 residues long. Trimming took 6 bases from V and 5 from J; bases not matched to a gene: 2. The CDR3 DNA sequence: TGTGCCAGCAGCCACAGGGGGGAGACCCAGTACTTC. It codes for CASSHRGETQYF.

The rearrangement joins TRBV14 to TRBJ2-3, with unresolved D. This CDR3 is built from 15 residues. Germline CDR1 is SGHDN and CDR2 is FVKESK. Between the trimmed V and J ends, which lost 1 base and 0 bases, there was a span of 8 bases. The CDR3 sequence: CASSQVAQSTDTQYF. CDR3 DNA sequence: TGTGCCAGCAGCCAAGTGGCTCAGAGCACAGATACGCAGTATTTT.

The rearrangement uses TRBV5-1 and TRBJ1-2; tentatively, D is TRBD1 (5 bases). With 0 bases removed from V and 8 bases from J, the gap between germline ends came to 20 bases. The CDR3 has 16 residues. Germline CDR1 SGHRS, CDR2 YFSETQ. CDR3 nucleotides: TGCGCCAGCAGCTTGGAGGGGACTTCCCTTTACTTGGGCTACACCTTC. As protein: CASSLEGTSLYLGYTF.

The table lists this clone with a few counts. The CDR3 coding sequence is TGTGCCAGCAGCTTGACTAGCGGGGGGCGCACAGATACGCAGTATTTT. Its translation is CASSLTSGGRTDTQYF. This sequence joins TRBV7-3 and TRBJ2-3; 13 nucleotides align to TRBD2. The junction had 1 base not matched to a gene; V was cut back by 3 bases and J by 1 base. Germline CDR1 reads SGHTA; CDR2 reads FQGTGA. This CDR3 is 16 amino acids long. Filled out from reference TRBV7-3 and TRBJ2-3, the complete variable domain reads GAGVSQTPSNKVTEKGKYVELRCDPISGHTALYWYRQSLGQGPEFLIYFQGTGAADDSGLPNDRFFAVRPEGSVSTLKIQRTERGDSAVYLCASSLTSGGRTDTQYFGPGTRLTVL.

The rearrangement joins TRBV9 to TRBJ2-1; D is uncertain. The germline CDR1 and CDR2 sequences are SGDLS and YYNGEE. The CDR3 is made up of 16 amino acids. The germline V and J ends were trimmed by 3 bases and 0 bases, with 13 bases remaining between them. The CDR3 DNA reads as TGTGCCAGCAGCGGACCTGGGCCCCTCTCCTACAATGAGCAGTTCTTC. Amino acids: CASSGPGPLSYNEQFF.

V and J are TRBV4-1 and TRBJ2-7; 9 bases agree with TRBD1. The CDR3 is 14 amino acids. Trimming took 1 base from V and 5 from J; bases not matched to a gene: 3. Per the germline V gene, CDR1 is MGHRA and CDR2 is YSYEKL. DNA of the CDR3: TGCGCCAGCAGCCAAGGACAGGGGGGAAACGAGCAGTACTTC. Translated: CASSQGQGGNEQYF.

V is TRBV27 and J is TRBJ1-1; weak D call: TRBD1 (6 bases). Between the trimmed V and J ends, which lost 5 bases and 7 bases, there was a span of 17 bases. The length of the CDR3 is 14 residues. Germline V gives CDR1 MNHEY, CDR2 SMNVEV (reference sequence). The CDR3, as DNA: TGTGCCAGCAGTCCACAGGGTTCTTTTAATGAAGCTTTCTTT. Its translation is CASSPQGSFNEAFF.

This chain links TRBV15 with TRBJ2-1, with D possibly being TRBD1 (5 bases). With 5 bases removed from V and 9 bases from J, the gap between germline ends came to 11 bases. The CDR3 extends over 12 amino acids. CDR1 LNHNV and CDR2 YYDKDF come from the germline V gene (reference sequence). The CDR3 is CATSPGPLEQFF. The CDR3 coding sequence is TGTGCCACCAGCCCAGGGCCGCTTGAGCAGTTCTTC.

The gene calls are TRBV10-1 and TRBJ1-3; D gene uncertain. V dropped 9 bases and J dropped 4 bases, with 7 bases sitting between them. There are 11 residues in the CDR3. Germline V gives CDR1 WNHNN, CDR2 SYGVQD (reference sequence). Written as DNA, the CDR3 is TGCGCCAGTCAACAGGGAAACACCATATATTTT. Translating it yields CASQQGNTIYF.

The chain has TRBV6-5 and TRBJ1-6, with D uncertain. The CDR3 loop spans 13 amino acids. Trimming removed 2 bases at V and 10 bases at J, with 9 bases between. Germline V gene data show CDR1 as MNHEY and CDR2 as SVGAGI. The CDR3 loop is CASSYDGGSPLHF. The CDR3 DNA follows: TGTGCCAGCAGTTACGATGGAGGGTCACCCCTCCACTTT.

The rearrangement links TRBV12-3 or TRBV12-4 to TRBJ2-1; TRBD2 is a possible D gene (5 bases). Deletions cut 6 bases from V and 5 bases from J, with 11 bases between. This CDR3 spans 13 amino acids. This CDR3 reads CASSLREHNEQFF. The CDR3 DNA follows: TGTGCCAGCAGCTTGAGGGAGCACAATGAGCAGTTCTTC.

The sample holds one count of this clone. The chain employs TRBV2 and TRBJ2-1, with no clear D. The CDR3 is 14 amino acids. CDR1 SNHLY and CDR2 FYNNEI come from the germline V gene. V was trimmed by 8 bases and J by 7 bases, leaving 18 bases between them. CDR3 bases: TGTGCCAGCCGTCAGCGAGGTCGCCAAAATGAGCAGTTCTTC. This sequence encodes CASRQRGRQNEQFF.

This chain links TRBV5-1 with TRBJ2-1, with a possible D match to TRBD1 (5 bases). Germline CDR1 and CDR2: SGHRS and YFSETQ. V gave up 3 bases and J gave up 4 bases, with 11 bases separating them. This CDR3 has 14 amino acids. The CDR3 sequence is CASSWGQLYNEQFF. CDR3 nucleotides: TGCGCCAGCAGCTGGGGCCAGCTTTACAATGAGCAGTTCTTC.

The chain recombines TRBV5-6 with TRBJ1-2, with 8 bases lining up with TRBD1. CDR3 length: 12 amino acids. Germline lookup yields CDR1 SGHDT and CDR2 YYEEEE. With 6 bases clipped from V and 6 bases from J, the junction kept 4 bases outside the gene matches. This CDR3 reads CASTQGAHGYTF. The CDR3 DNA reads TGTGCCAGCACTCAGGGGGCGCATGGCTACACCTTC.

The V gene is TRBV5-1, the J gene TRBJ1-5; TRBD1 matches at 10 bases. V lost 4 bases and J lost 5; bases outside the gene matches: 9. From germline, CDR1 is SGHRS and CDR2 YFSETQ. The CDR3 length is 16 residues. The CDR3 nucleotides are TGCGCCAGCAGCACCCCCGAGACAGGGGGCGATCAGCCCCAGCATTTT. Encoded protein: CASSTPETGGDQPQHF.

J is TRBJ2-1 and V is TRBV28, with 7 bases aligning to TRBD1. V lost 3 bases, J lost 8 bases, and 4 bases stayed unmatched. Germline V gene data show CDR1 as MDHEN and CDR2 as SYDVKM. This CDR3 contains 13 residues. CDR3 nucleotides: TGTGCCAGCAGTTTGACAGGGTCCCATGAGCAGTTCTTC. This translates into CASSLTGSHEQFF. The entire variable domain, with the rest obtained from reference TRBV28 and TRBJ2-1, is as follows: DVKVTQSSRYLVKRTGEKVFLECVQDMDHENMFWYRQDPGLGLRLIYFSYDVKMKEKGDIPEGYSVSREKKERFSLILESASTNQTSMYLCASSLTGSHEQFFGPGTRLTVL.

The rearrangement uses TRBV19 and TRBJ2-1, with D possibly TRBD1 on 6 matching bases. Germline CDR1 is LNHDA and CDR2 is SQIVND (reference sequence). V dropped 6 bases and J dropped 7 bases, with 10 bases sitting between them. The CDR3 is 12 residues long. The CDR3 protein is CASSYRANEQFF. The DNA for the CDR3 is TGTGCCAGTAGCTACAGGGCGAATGAGCAGTTCTTC.